This T cell receptor (beta chain) derives from a study of T cell responses to AZD1222 COVID-19 vaccine. The wider study: The study pooled second doses at about 4 or about 12 weeks.

TCRdb's copy holds only in-frame clones and misses some; the assay was immunoSEQ multiplex PCR. The data hold around 260,000 clones, with approximately 93% observed a single time. The CDR3 length is 14 residues. V was pared by 3 bases and J by 6 bases, with 12 bases between. Looked up from germline, CDR1 is MDHEN and CDR2 is SYDVKM. This clone was detected once. The input for sequencing was peripheral blood, taken on day 0 of AZD1222 vaccination. V gene TRBV28 combines with J gene TRBJ1-5; D may be TRBD1 (5 bases). The clonotype comes from an adult in good health. The CDR3 DNA is TGTGCCAGCAGTTTCGGGCAGGGTCTTCAGCCCCAGCATTTT. Its protein is CASSFGQGLQPQHF. The entire variable domain, with the rest obtained from reference TRBV28 and TRBJ1-5, is as follows: DVKVTQSSRYLVKRTGEKVFLECVQDMDHENMFWYRQDPGLGLRLIYFSYDVKMKEKGDIPEGYSVSREKKERFSLILESASTNQTSMYLCASSFGQGLQPQHFGDGTRLSIL.